This T cell receptor beta chain is drawn from a study of blood T cell repertoires in COVID-19. Study background: Whether acute or convalescent, the COVID-19 samples came from the United States, Italy and Spain. Sample material is recorded as cDNA or gDNA derived from T cells, B-cell-depleted T cells, or PBMCs.

Source study methods: For nucleated cells, counts were estimated from reference gene primer amplification. The repertoire was sequenced with immunoSEQ multiplex PCR; TCRdb's copy has only in-frame clones and lacks some. V and J calls and clone size come straight from that table; D and trimming were deduced from the DNA. The data contain 300,000 or so clones, approximately 90% of them singletons. Patients from Seattle were sampled longitudinally, starting during active infection. The CDR3 has 13 residues. Germline CDR1 SGHNT, CDR2 YYREEE (reference sequence). V lost 2 bases to trimming and J lost 8 bases; unmatched junction nucleotides: 4.

The sequence was collected from a woman in her twenties or thirties with COVID-19, enrolled during active disease. The sequenced material came from peripheral blood. The chain has TRBV5-4 and TRBJ1-2; TRBD1 matches 9 bases. The CDR3 region is CASSLQGARGYTF. CDR3 coding DNA: TGTGCCAGCAGCTTACAGGGGGCGCGAGGCTACACCTTC.